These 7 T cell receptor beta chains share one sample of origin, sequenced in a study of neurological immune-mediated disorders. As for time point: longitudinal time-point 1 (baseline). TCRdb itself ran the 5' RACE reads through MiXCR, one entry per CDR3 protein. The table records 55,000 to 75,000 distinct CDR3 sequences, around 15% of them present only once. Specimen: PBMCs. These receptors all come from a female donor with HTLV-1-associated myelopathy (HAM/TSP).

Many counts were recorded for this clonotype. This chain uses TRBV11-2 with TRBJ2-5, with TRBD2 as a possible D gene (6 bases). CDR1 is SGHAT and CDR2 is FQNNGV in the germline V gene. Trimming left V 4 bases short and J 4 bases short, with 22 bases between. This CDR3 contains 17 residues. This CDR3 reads CASSSRIASGRSETQYF. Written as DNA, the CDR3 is TGTGCCAGCAGCTCCCGGATAGCTTCGGGGAGGTCAGAGACCCAGTACTTC.

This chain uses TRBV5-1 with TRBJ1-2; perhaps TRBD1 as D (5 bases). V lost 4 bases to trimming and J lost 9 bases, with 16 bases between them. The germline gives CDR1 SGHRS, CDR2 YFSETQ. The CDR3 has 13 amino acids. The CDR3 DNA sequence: TGCGCCAGCAGCCTGGGGCAGGGCAAGAGCTACACCTTC. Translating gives CASSLGQGKSYTF.

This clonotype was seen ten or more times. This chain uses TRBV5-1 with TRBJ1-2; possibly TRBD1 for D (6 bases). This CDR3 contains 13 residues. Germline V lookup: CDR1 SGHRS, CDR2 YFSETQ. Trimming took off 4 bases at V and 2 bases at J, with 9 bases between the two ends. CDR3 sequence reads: CASSRTANYGYTF. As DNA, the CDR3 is TGCGCCAGCAGCCGGACAGCGAACTATGGCTACACCTTC.

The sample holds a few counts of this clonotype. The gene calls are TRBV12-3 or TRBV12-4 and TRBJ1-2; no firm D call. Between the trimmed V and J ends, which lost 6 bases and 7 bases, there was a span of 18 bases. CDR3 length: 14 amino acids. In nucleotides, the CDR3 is TGTGCCAGCAGCATGGCCGTGGCCCTTTCTGGCTACACCTTC. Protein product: CASSMAVALSGYTF.

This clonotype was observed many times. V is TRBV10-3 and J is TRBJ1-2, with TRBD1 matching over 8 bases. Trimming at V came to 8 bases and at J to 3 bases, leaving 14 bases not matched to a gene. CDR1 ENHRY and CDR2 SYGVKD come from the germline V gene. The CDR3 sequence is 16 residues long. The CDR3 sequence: CAIRGGQGALDYGYTF. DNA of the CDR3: TGTGCCATCCGAGGGGGGCAGGGGGCTTTGGACTATGGCTACACCTTC.

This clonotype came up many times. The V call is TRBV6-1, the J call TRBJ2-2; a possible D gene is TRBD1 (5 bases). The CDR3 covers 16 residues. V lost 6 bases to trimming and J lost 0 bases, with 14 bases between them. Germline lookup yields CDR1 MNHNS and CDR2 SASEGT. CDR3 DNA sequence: TGTGCCAGCAGGGTGCAGGGTGGTCCGAACACCGGGGAGCTGTTTTTT. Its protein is CASRVQGGPNTGELFF.

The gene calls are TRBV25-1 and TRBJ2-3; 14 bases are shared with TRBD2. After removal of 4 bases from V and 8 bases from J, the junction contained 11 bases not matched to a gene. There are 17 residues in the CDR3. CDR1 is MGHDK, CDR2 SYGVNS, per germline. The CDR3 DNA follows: TGTGCCAGCAGTGGCCCGACTAGCGGGGGGGCGGGTCTTACGCAGTATTTT. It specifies CASSGPTSGGAGLTQYF.